The 32 T cell receptor beta chains reported below all come from one sample, sequenced in a study of T cells in localized non-small cell lung cancer. Produced via immunoSEQ multiplex PCR; TCRdb's table is partial and in-frame only. The sample consists of almost 40,000 clones, around 79% of them appearing once. The sequences come from PBMCs, collected before any cancer treatment. Receptors originate from a woman aged 35 to 75 with stage II squamous cell lung carcinoma.

The rearrangement uses TRBV9 and TRBJ1-6, with no clear D. Germline CDR1 SGDLS, CDR2 YYNGEE. The V and J ends lost 3 bases and 11 bases respectively, with 12 bases between them. CDR3 length equals 13 residues. The DNA of the CDR3 is TGTGCCAGCAGCGAGAGGGAACCCCCACCCCTCCACTTT. Translated: CASSEREPPPLHF.

The CDR3 sequence: CASSPISSVYGYTF. CDR3 nucleotide sequence: TGTGCCAGCAGCCCCATTAGCTCGGTCTATGGCTACACCTTC. The chain couples TRBV7-9 to TRBJ1-2, with D uncertain. V was clipped by 5 bases and J by 4 bases, with 14 bases between them. The CDR3 consists of 14 residues. Per germline, CDR1 SEHNR and CDR2 FQNEAQ (reference sequence).

This rearrangement joins TRBV5-6 to TRBJ1-5, with no clear D. There are 13 residues in the CDR3. The V end was cut by 4 bases, the J end by 3 bases, with 8 bases between. The germline V gene encodes CDR1 SGHDT and CDR2 YYEEEE. The CDR3 sequence: CASSQDPNQPQHF. Here the CDR3 DNA reads TGTGCCAGCAGCCAAGACCCCAATCAGCCCCAGCATTTT.

This clone turned up a few times. The chain employs TRBV28 and TRBJ1-6, with D uncertain. Germline V CDR1 and CDR2: MDHEN, SYDVKM. The CDR3 has 14 residues. The V end was cut by 8 bases, the J end by 7 bases, with 15 bases between. The CDR3 nucleotides read TGTGCCAGCTCGGGTGGGAGCCCCAATTCACCCCTCCACTTT. This codes for CASSGGSPNSPLHF. Together with reference TRBV28 and TRBJ1-6, the CDR3 gives the full variable domain: DVKVTQSSRYLVKRTGEKVFLECVQDMDHENMFWYRQDPGLGLRLIYFSYDVKMKEKGDIPEGYSVSREKKERFSLILESASTNQTSMYLCASSGGSPNSPLHFGNGTRLTVT.

The rearrangement joins TRBV28 to TRBJ1-1; 8 bases align to TRBD1. This CDR3 has 15 residues. With V trimmed by 9 bases and J by 0 bases, 9 bases remained unmatched. Per germline, CDR1 MDHEN and CDR2 SYDVKM. The CDR3 region has the DNA TGTGCCAGTCCACCGACAGGGGCAATGAACACTGAAGCTTTCTTT. Translating gives CASPPTGAMNTEAFF. The full variable domain, with the rest looked up from reference TRBV28 and TRBJ1-1, is DVKVTQSSRYLVKRTGEKVFLECVQDMDHENMFWYRQDPGLGLRLIYFSYDVKMKEKGDIPEGYSVSREKKERFSLILESASTNQTSMYLCASPPTGAMNTEAFFGQGTRLTVV.

V gene TRBV30 combines with J gene TRBJ1-6; D remains unclear. V was pared by 2 bases and J by 0 bases, with 11 bases between. This CDR3 has 16 residues. Germline loops: CDR1 GTSNPN, CDR2 SVGIG (reference sequence). The CDR3 loop is CAWSPRAGSYNSPLHF. The CDR3 DNA follows: TGTGCCTGGAGTCCCCGGGCGGGCTCCTATAATTCACCCCTCCACTTT.

The chain employs TRBV19 and TRBJ1-5; a weak D match, TRBD1 (6 bases). V was pared by 3 bases and J by 2 bases, with 11 bases between. CDR3 length equals 15 residues. Germline loops: CDR1 LNHDA, CDR2 SQIVND (reference sequence). The CDR3, as DNA: TGTGCCAGTAGTATGATCAGGGGTGGCAATCAGCCCCAGCATTTT. Protein: CASSMIRGGNQPQHF. Using reference TRBV19 and TRBJ1-5 for the parts outside the CDR3, the full variable domain is DGGITQSPKYLFRKEGQNVTLSCEQNLNHDAMYWYRQDPGQGLRLIYYSQIVNDFQKGDIAEGYSVSREKKESFPLTVTSAQKNPTAFYLCASSMIRGGNQPQHFGDGTRLSIL.

A single count supports this clone. The rearrangement joins TRBV13 to TRBJ1-1; unclear D gene. The CDR3 contains 12 residues. Trimming removed 1 base from V and 11 bases from J, with 11 bases in between. Germline-derived CDR1 and CDR2 are PRHDT and FYEKMQ (reference sequence). The CDR3 is CASSLAPLSAFF. The CDR3 nucleotides are TGTGCCAGCAGCTTAGCCCCCCTCTCGGCTTTCTTT.

The chain links TRBV28 to TRBJ2-4; D call uncertain. The V end lost 2 bases, the J end lost 0 bases, and 8 bases lay between the germline ends. The CDR3 totals 15 residues. Per germline, CDR1 MDHEN and CDR2 SYDVKM. For the CDR3, the DNA is TGTGCCAGCAGTTTAGCCGGAGTAGCCAAAAACATTCAGTACTTC. Translation gives CASSLAGVAKNIQYF.

V gene TRBV11-3 combines with J gene TRBJ2-5; TRBD1 or TRBD2 may be the D gene (7 bases each). Trimming removed 5 bases at V and 5 bases at J, with 21 bases between. CDR1 is SGHNT and CDR2 is YENEEA in the germline V gene. CDR3 size: 16 residues. Here the CDR3 DNA reads TGTGCCAGCAGCCTCGGCAGGGGGGGCCTAAGGGAGACCCAGTACTTC. As protein: CASSLGRGGLRETQYF.

The chain couples TRBV19 to TRBJ1-5; 8 bases line up with TRBD1. V was clipped by 7 bases and J by 5 bases; unmatched bases: 4. Germline V gene sequence: CDR1 LNHDA, CDR2 SQIVND (reference sequence). The CDR3 has 13 residues. DNA for the CDR3: TGTGCCAGTAACAGGGGGGATCATCAGCCCCAGCATTTT. It yields the protein CASNRGDHQPQHF.

V usage is TRBV5-6 and J usage is TRBJ1-2; D is ambiguous. The CDR3 has 14 amino acids. Between the trimmed V and J ends, which lost 9 bases and 4 bases, there was a span of 19 bases. From germline, CDR1 is SGHDT and CDR2 YYEEEE. The chain's CDR3 is CATYKTGETYGYTF. The CDR3 region has the DNA TGTGCCACCTACAAGACCGGGGAGACCTATGGCTACACCTTC. Full variable domain (rest looked up from reference TRBV5-6 and TRBJ1-2): DAGVTQSPTHLIKTRGQQVTLRCSPKSGHDTVSWYQQALGQGPQFIFQYYEEEERQRGNFPDRFSGHQFPNYSSELNVNALLLGDSALYLCATYKTGETYGYTFGSGTRLTVV.

V usage is TRBV13 and J usage is TRBJ2-3, with D tentatively TRBD2 (6 bases). V was clipped by 1 base and J by 5 bases, with 10 bases between them. Germline V gives CDR1 PRHDT, CDR2 FYEKMQ (reference sequence). The CDR3 consists of 14 residues. The CDR3 DNA follows: TGTGCCAGCAGCTTAGAGGCGGGGAGAGATACGCAGTATTTT. It encodes CASSLEAGRDTQYF.

This clone appeared once. The chain employs TRBV19 and TRBJ2-1, with 7 bases matching TRBD1. From germline, CDR1 is LNHDA and CDR2 SQIVND (reference sequence). With V trimmed by 8 bases and J by 4 bases, 5 bases remained unmatched. The CDR3 is 13 residues long. CDR3 residues: CASSRGLYNEQFF. CDR3 in DNA: TGTGCCAGTTCCAGGGGGTTATACAATGAGCAGTTCTTC.

This chain joins TRBV5-6 and TRBJ1-2, with 7 bases that match TRBD1. V shed 0 bases and J 10 bases; nucleotides not matched to a gene: 6. CDR1 SGHDT and CDR2 YYEEEE come from the germline V gene. This CDR3 contains 13 residues. This CDR3 is CASSLGRDRPYTF. The DNA of the CDR3 is TGTGCCAGCAGCTTGGGACGGGACAGACCCTACACCTTC.

This clone was found once. The chain employs TRBV6-6 and TRBJ2-2, with D possibly called TRBD1 or TRBD2 (5 bases each). Germline CDR1 and CDR2: MNHNY and SVGAGI (reference sequence). This CDR3 comprises 13 residues. Trimming shortened V by 0 bases and J by 8 bases, and 7 bases separated the two germline ends. The CDR3 spells CASSYSGEGELFF. Written as DNA, the CDR3 is TGTGCCAGCAGTTACTCGGGGGAGGGGGAGCTGTTTTTT.

The chain employs TRBV7-9 and TRBJ1-4; D is perhaps TRBD1 (5 bases). CDR3 length equals 15 residues. V lost 5 bases and J 4 bases, leaving 14 bases between the germline ends. Per the germline V gene, CDR1 is SEHNR and CDR2 is FQNEAQ (reference sequence). CDR3 sequence reads: CASSPGTVDNEKLFF. The DNA for the CDR3 is TGTGCCAGCAGCCCCGGGACGGTTGATAATGAAAAACTGTTTTTT.

The gene calls are TRBV19 and TRBJ2-3, with D unresolved. Germline CDR1 LNHDA, CDR2 SQIVND (reference sequence). The CDR3 runs to 14 residues. The V and J ends lost 5 bases and 6 bases respectively, with 15 bases between them. The DNA of the CDR3 is TGTGCCAGTAGTTATGGACGTGTCTCGGATACGCAGTATTTT. Protein: CASSYGRVSDTQYF.

The chain employs TRBV5-5 and TRBJ1-1; a weak D match, TRBD1 (5 bases). Germline V gene data show CDR1 as SGHKS and CDR2 as YYEKEE (reference sequence). This CDR3 region has 14 residues. The germline V and J ends were trimmed by 4 bases and 1 base, with 11 bases remaining between them. The CDR3 protein is CASSRDSKNTEAFF. CDR3 coding DNA: TGTGCCAGCAGCCGAGACAGTAAGAACACTGAAGCTTTCTTT.

The chain employs TRBV5-1 and TRBJ1-3; 9 bases line up with TRBD1. Germline V gene sequence: CDR1 SGHRS, CDR2 YFSETQ. Trimming took 3 bases from V and 0 from J; bases not matched to a gene: 1. CDR3 length: 15 residues. CDR3 DNA sequence: TGCGCCAGCAGCTGGACAGGGGACTCTGGAAACACCATATATTTT. It translates to CASSWTGDSGNTIYF.

This clone was detected only a few times. The V call is TRBV29-1, the J call TRBJ2-3; no reliable D call. CDR1 and CDR2 (germline): SQVTM, ANQGSEA. Trimming stripped 4 bases from V and 4 bases from J, with 9 bases between. The CDR3 runs 12 residues. CDR3 DNA: TGCAGCGTTGGGGTCGCCGCAGATACGCAGTATTTT. It specifies CSVGVAADTQYF.

The chain recombines TRBV5-8 with TRBJ2-2; possibly TRBD2 for D (6 bases). Germline V gene data show CDR1 as SGHTS and CDR2 as YDEGEE. The CDR3 consists of 15 residues. The V and J ends lost 3 bases and 5 bases respectively, with 14 bases between them. This chain's CDR3 is CASSWGLRETGELFF. In DNA, the CDR3 is TGTGCCAGCAGCTGGGGACTGAGGGAAACCGGGGAGCTGTTTTTT.

The V call is TRBV2, the J call TRBJ1-1; D may be TRBD1 (6 bases). Germline assignment: CDR1 SNHLY and CDR2 FYNNEI. The CDR3 contains 15 residues. The V end was cut by 6 bases, the J end by 0 bases, with 14 bases between. The CDR3 here is CASRGQRILNTEAFF. DNA for the CDR3: TGTGCCAGCAGGGGACAACGAATTTTGAACACTGAAGCTTTCTTT.

This clone was observed a single time. This chain links TRBV29-1 with TRBJ1-2, with D uncertain. Germline V lookup: CDR1 SQVTM, CDR2 ANQGSEA. This CDR3 region has 9 residues. V gave up 6 bases and J gave up 8 bases, with 7 bases separating them. The CDR3 nucleotides read TGCAGCGTCTCTCCCGGCTACACCTTC. Encoded protein: CSVSPGYTF.

J is TRBJ1-5 and V is TRBV28, with D unresolved. V was pared by 3 bases and J by 7 bases, with 16 bases between. CDR3 length equals 15 residues. From germline, CDR1 is MDHEN and CDR2 SYDVKM. The CDR3 sequence: CASSLGSWEQQPQHF. The CDR3 nucleotides read TGTGCCAGCAGTTTGGGGAGCTGGGAGCAGCAGCCCCAGCATTTT.

The V gene is TRBV2, the J gene TRBJ2-3; perhaps TRBD2 as D (6 bases). This CDR3 region has 16 residues. V was cut by 1 base and J by 4 bases, with 15 bases left in between. From germline, CDR1 is SNHLY and CDR2 FYNNEI. The CDR3 coding sequence is TGTGCCAGCAGTGAAGAGCGGGTTTTGCTACCAGATACGCAGTATTTT. It translates to CASSEERVLLPDTQYF. The full variable domain, its missing parts supplied by reference TRBV2 and TRBJ2-3, is EPEVTQTPSHQVTQMGQEVILRCVPISNHLYFYWYRQILGQKVEFLVSFYNNEISEKSEIFDDQFSVERPDGSNFTLKIRSTKLEDSAMYFCASSEERVLLPDTQYFGPGTRLTVL.

The rearrangement uses TRBV7-8 and TRBJ1-2; a possible D gene is TRBD1 (5 bases). With 3 bases removed from V and 8 bases from J, the gap between germline ends came to 13 bases. The CDR3 covers 13 residues. Germline CDR1 is SGHVS and CDR2 is FQNEAQ. CDR3 sequence (DNA): TGTGCCAGCAGCTTGTCAGGGAAGTACGGCTACACCTTC. It is translated as CASSLSGKYGYTF.

The rearrangement joins TRBV4-1 to TRBJ2-1, with 10 bases matching TRBD2. Germline V gene data show CDR1 as MGHRA and CDR2 as YSYEKL. There are 13 residues in the CDR3. Trimming took 4 bases from V and 8 from J; bases not matched to a gene: 2. In nucleotides, the CDR3 is TGCGCCAGCAGCCTCGGACTAGCGGATGAGCAGTTCTTC. Protein product: CASSLGLADEQFF.

The chain recombines TRBV19 with TRBJ1-5; 7 nucleotides align to TRBD1. This CDR3 region has 14 residues. Germline-derived CDR1 and CDR2 are LNHDA and SQIVND (reference sequence). V shed 5 bases and J 4 bases; nucleotides not matched to a gene: 5. The CDR3 DNA sequence: TGTGCCAGTAGTTGGGACAGCGCTAATCAGCCCCAGCATTTT. Translated, it gives CASSWDSANQPQHF.

The V and J genes are TRBV19 and TRBJ1-5, with a possible D match to TRBD1 (5 bases). CDR1 and CDR2 from the germline V gene are LNHDA and SQIVND (reference sequence). The CDR3 is made up of 16 amino acids. V lost 0 bases and J 3 bases, leaving 12 bases between the germline ends. The CDR3 sequence: CASSIDLWGDNQPQHF. The CDR3 bases are TGTGCCAGTAGTATAGATCTATGGGGGGACAATCAGCCCCAGCATTTT.

The V call is TRBV25-1, the J call TRBJ2-3; D remains unclear. V lost 7 bases and J 4 bases, leaving 12 bases between the germline ends. The CDR3 is 13 amino acids. Per germline, CDR1 MGHDK and CDR2 SYGVNS. The CDR3 protein is CASNSQRADTQYF. The CDR3 DNA is TGTGCCAGCAACAGCCAAAGGGCAGATACGCAGTATTTT.

The V and J genes are TRBV7-2 and TRBJ2-1, with D maybe TRBD1 (6 bases). CDR1 SGHTA and CDR2 FQGNSA come from the germline V gene. The CDR3 runs 13 residues. The germline V and J ends were trimmed by 6 bases and 3 bases, with 9 bases remaining between them. In nucleotides, the CDR3 is TGTGCCAGCAGTGTACAGGGCTACAATGAGCAGTTCTTC. Translated, it gives CASSVQGYNEQFF.